The clone carrying this T cell receptor beta chain was detected only once. Through a sample-barcoded 5' primer and a J-beta primer mix, a second PCR was run for about 6 to 11 cycles. One entry per CDR3 protein results from TCRdb running MiXCR on the 5' RACE reads. The sample has about 620,000 distinct CDR3 sequences, around 21% seen once; the top ten hold about 3.6%. The data belong to a study of blood T cells in healthy people across ages. CDR3 size: 13 residues. V lost 5 bases, J lost 4 bases, and 11 bases lay in between. Germline V gives CDR1 SGHVT, CDR2 SQSDAQ. The sequencing input was blood. This TCR was sampled from a man in his 70s in good health. The chain joins TRBV7-4 to TRBJ1-2; TRBD1 might be the D (5 bases). The CDR3 protein is CASSRPGGYGYTF. CDR3 nucleotides: TGTGCCAGCAGCCGCCCGGGGGGCTATGGCTACACCTTC.